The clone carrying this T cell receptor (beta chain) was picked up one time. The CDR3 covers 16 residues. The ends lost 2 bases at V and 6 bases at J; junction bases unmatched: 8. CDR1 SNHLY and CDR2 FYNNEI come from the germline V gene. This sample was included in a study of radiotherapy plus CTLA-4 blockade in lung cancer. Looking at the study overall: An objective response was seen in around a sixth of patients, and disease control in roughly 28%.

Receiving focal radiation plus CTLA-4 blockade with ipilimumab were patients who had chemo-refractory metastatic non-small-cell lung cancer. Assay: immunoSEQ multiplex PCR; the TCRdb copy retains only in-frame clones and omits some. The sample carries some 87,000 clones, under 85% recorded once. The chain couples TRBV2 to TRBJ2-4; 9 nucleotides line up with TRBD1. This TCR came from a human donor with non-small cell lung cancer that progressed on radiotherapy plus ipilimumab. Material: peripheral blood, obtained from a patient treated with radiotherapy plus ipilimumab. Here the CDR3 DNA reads TGTGCCAGCAGTGAAAATACAGGGGGCGCAGGAAACATTCAGTACTTC. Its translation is CASSENTGGAGNIQYF. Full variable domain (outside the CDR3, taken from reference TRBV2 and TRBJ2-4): EPEVTQTPSHQVTQMGQEVILRCVPISNHLYFYWYRQILGQKVEFLVSFYNNEISEKSEIFDDQFSVERPDGSNFTLKIRSTKLEDSAMYFCASSENTGGAGNIQYFGAGTRLSVL.